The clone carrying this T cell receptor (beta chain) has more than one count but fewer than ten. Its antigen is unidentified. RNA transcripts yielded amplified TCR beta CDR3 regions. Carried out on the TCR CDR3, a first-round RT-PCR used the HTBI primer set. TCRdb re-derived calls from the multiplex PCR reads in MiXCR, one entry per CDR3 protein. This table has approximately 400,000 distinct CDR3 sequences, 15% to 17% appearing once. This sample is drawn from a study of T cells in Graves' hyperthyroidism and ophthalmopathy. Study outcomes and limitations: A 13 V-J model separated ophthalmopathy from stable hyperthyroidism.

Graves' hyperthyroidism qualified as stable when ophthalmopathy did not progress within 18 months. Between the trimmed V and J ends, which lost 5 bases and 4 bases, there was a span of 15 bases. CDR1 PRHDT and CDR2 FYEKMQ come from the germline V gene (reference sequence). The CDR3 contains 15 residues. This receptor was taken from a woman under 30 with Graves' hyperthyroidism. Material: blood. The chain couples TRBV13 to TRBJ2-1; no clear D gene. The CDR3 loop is CASSPERRVYNEQFF. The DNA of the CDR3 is TGTGCCAGCAGCCCCGAGAGGAGAGTGTACAATGAGCAGTTCTTC. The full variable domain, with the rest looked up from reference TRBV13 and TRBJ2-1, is AAGVIQSPRHLIKEKRETATLKCYPIPRHDTVYWYQQGPGQDPQFLISFYEKMQSDKGSIPDRFSAQQFSDYHSELNMSSLELGDSALYFCASSPERRVYNEQFFGPGTRLTVL.